This TCR beta chain was identified during a study of human T cells and chemical hapten exposure. Overall study context: An area of 2 cm by roughly 2.2 cm on upper inner arm skin received 2% DPC for sensitization. The patch tests put 0.01% DPC on the skin of the upper back and were read 6 days later. Points from the study as a whole: Large CDR3 similarity clusters arose significantly more often from expanded TCRs than from controls.

V was clipped by 6 bases and J by 4 bases; unmatched bases: 9. The CDR3 spans 15 residues. Per the germline V gene, CDR1 is SGHTA and CDR2 is FQGNSA. Points on this clonotype: The antigen remains undetermined.

Via MiXCR, TCRdb re-called the RACE reads, giving one row per CDR3 protein. The table has under 450,000 distinct CDR3 sequences, about 6% seen once. Regarding time point: patch test 2, 6 weeks after DPC sensitization. Treatment here: therapeutic diphenylcyclopropenone sensitization with weekly scalp DPC. The input for sequencing was whole blood, taken in connection with sensitization to the hapten diphenylcyclopropenone (DPC). This chain uses TRBV7-2 with TRBJ2-1, with 7 bases aligning to TRBD1. The receptor was derived from a woman aged 18-29 years with alopecia areata. Some clones in this sample may be carry-over from other donors' samples. The CDR3: CASSLQGRLYNEQFF. CDR3 coding DNA: TGTGCCAGCAGTCTACAGGGGCGCTTATACAATGAGCAGTTCTTC.